This T cell receptor beta chain was sequenced during a study of blood T cell repertoires in COVID-19. Study background: Sites across the United States, Italy and Spain contributed samples from acute and convalescent COVID-19. PBMCs, B-cell-depleted T cells, or T cells provided the cDNA or gDNA that made up the material.

TCRdb keeps only in-frame clones here, not all; method: immunoSEQ multiplex PCR. The sample carries under 300,000 clones, around 89% recorded once. Participant-reported clinical history was the basis for cohort assignment. Germline CDR1 SGHDT, CDR2 YYEEEE. With 7 bases removed from V and 0 bases from J, the gap between germline ends came to 5 bases. The length of the CDR3 is 13 residues. V is TRBV5-6 and J is TRBJ2-6; D gene unclear. The TCR was taken from a man between 35 and 55 years old who had recovered from COVID-19. The sequenced sample consisted of PBMCs or T cells enriched from blood (not recorded which). CDR3 protein: CASLFSGANVLTF. DNA of the CDR3: TGTGCCAGCCTCTTCTCTGGGGCCAACGTCCTGACTTTC.